This TCR beta chain was observed in a study of T-cell memory formation after mild COVID-19. MiXCR, run by TCRdb on the 5' RACE reads, gives a single entry per CDR3 protein. The sample holds 410,000 or so distinct CDR3 sequences, under 25% seen once. The germline V gene encodes CDR1 MNHEY and CDR2 SVGAGI. The CDR3 is 15 amino acids. The V and J ends lost 8 bases and 8 bases, in that order; junction bases with no gene match: 12. This clonotype has only one observation. The receptor was derived from an adult woman who had mild COVID-19 (a few samples of this study predate the infection). Cell type and time point are not known. The V and J genes are TRBV6-5 and TRBJ2-1; 10 bases agree with TRBD1. Material: PBMCs or a T cell subset sorted from them (not recorded which). CDR3 bases: TGTGCCAGCCGCTCCCGACAGGGGGCCAGGGATGAGCAGTTCTTC. Residues: CASRSRQGARDEQFF.